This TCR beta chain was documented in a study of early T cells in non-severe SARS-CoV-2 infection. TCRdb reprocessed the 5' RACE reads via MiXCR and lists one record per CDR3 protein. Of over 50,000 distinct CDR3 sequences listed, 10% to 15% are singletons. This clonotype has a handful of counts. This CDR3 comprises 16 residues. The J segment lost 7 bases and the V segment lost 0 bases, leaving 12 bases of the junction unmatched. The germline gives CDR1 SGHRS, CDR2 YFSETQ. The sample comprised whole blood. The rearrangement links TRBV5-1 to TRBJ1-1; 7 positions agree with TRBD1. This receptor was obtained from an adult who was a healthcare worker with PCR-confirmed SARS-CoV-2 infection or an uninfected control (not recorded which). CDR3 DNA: TGCGCCAGCAGCTTGGGGCGGTCGGGGACAGCCCTTGAAGCTTTCTTT. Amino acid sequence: CASSLGRSGTALEAFF. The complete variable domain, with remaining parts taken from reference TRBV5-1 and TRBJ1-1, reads KAGVTQTPRYLIKTRGQQVTLSCSPISGHRSVSWYQQTPGQGLQFLFEYFSETQRNKGNFPGRFSGRQFSNSRSEMNVSTLELGDSALYLCASSLGRSGTALEAFFGQGTRLTVV.